A single sample is the source of the 24 T cell receptor beta chains below, sequenced in a study of T cells in Graves' hyperthyroidism and ophthalmopathy. TCR beta CDR3 region amplification was performed from RNA transcripts. HTBI primers were the set used in a first-round RT-PCR of the TCR CDR3. From the multiplex PCR reads, TCRdb called clonotypes with MiXCR, one entry per CDR3 protein. The data hold some 350,000 distinct CDR3 sequences, with roughly 15% observed a single time. Sequenced sample: blood. Every receptor here comes from a woman aged 60-70 years with Graves' ophthalmopathy.

This chain links TRBV20-1 with TRBJ2-7; D might be TRBD2 (6 bases). Trimming removed 3 bases at V and 2 bases at J, with 8 bases between. This CDR3 is built from 12 residues. The germline gives CDR1 DFQATT, CDR2 SNEGSKA (reference sequence). CDR3 residues: CSARGLTYEQYF. The CDR3, as DNA: TGCAGTGCTAGGGGACTTACCTACGAGCAGTACTTC.

This clonotype has just a few counts. This rearrangement joins TRBV6-1 to TRBJ2-1; 7 bases map to TRBD2. CDR3 size: 13 residues. J gave up 4 bases and V 11 bases, and 8 bases lay outside the gene matches. Germline V gene sequence: CDR1 MNHNS, CDR2 SASEGT. In nucleotides, the CDR3 is TGTGCCGGAAGCGGGGACCAATACAATGAGCAGTTCTTC. Translation gives CAGSGDQYNEQFF.

As regards this clonotype: A much larger clone lies one base from this, so it may be a read error. The chain is built from TRBV28 and TRBJ2-3; 9 positions match TRBD1. In germline, CDR1 is MDHEN, CDR2 SYDVKM. This CDR3 comprises 14 residues. This chain's CDR3 is CTSTHRGPTEAQYF. CDR3 nucleotides: TGTACCAGCACCCACAGGGGGCCAACGGAGGCGCAGTATTTT. Supplemented by reference TRBV28 and TRBJ2-3, the full variable domain reads DVKVTQSSRYLVKRTGEKVFLECVQDMDHENMFWYRQDPGLGLRLIYFSYDVKMKEKGDIPEGYSVSREKKERFSLILESASTNQTSMYLCTSTHRGPTEAQYFGPGTRLTVL.

This clonotype was recorded at least ten times. The chain has TRBV6-1 and TRBJ1-2, with 9 bases fitting TRBD1. The germline V gene encodes CDR1 MNHNS and CDR2 SASEGT. The CDR3 covers 14 residues. The junction had 13 bases not matched to a gene; V was cut back by 6 bases and J by 11 bases. CDR3 coding DNA: TGTGCCAGCAGAAGGGCGAAGTTGACAGGGGGGTACACCTTC. It encodes CASRRAKLTGGYTF.

This clonotype has at least ten counts. V gene TRBV7-8 combines with J gene TRBJ2-7, with D unclear. V was trimmed by 5 bases and J by 1 base, leaving 12 bases between them. CDR1 SGHVS and CDR2 FQNEAQ come from the germline V gene. The CDR3 covers 14 residues. Here the CDR3 reads CASSDRAESYEQYF. CDR3 DNA: TGTGCCAGCAGCGACCGGGCCGAATCCTACGAGCAGTACTTC.

The table lists this clonotype with many counts. V usage is TRBV30 and J usage is TRBJ2-5; 11 nucleotides agree with TRBD2. Germline V lookup: CDR1 GTSNPN, CDR2 SVGIG (reference sequence). This CDR3 spans 17 amino acids. V lost 4 bases and J lost 6; bases outside the gene matches: 16. CDR3 coding DNA: TGTGCCTGGACCGTAGGGACTAGCGGCCCCCTCGGGAAGACCCAGTACTTC. Translating gives CAWTVGTSGPLGKTQYF.

This clonotype was found a few times. The J gene is TRBJ2-5, the V gene TRBV5-1; D gene ambiguous. Germline CDR1 reads SGHRS; CDR2 reads YFSETQ. Deletions cut 1 base from V and 1 base from J, with 8 bases between. This CDR3 contains 14 residues. CDR3 sequence: CASSLSQLQETQYF. CDR3 nucleotide sequence: TGCGCCAGCAGCTTGTCTCAACTCCAAGAGACCCAGTACTTC.

This clonotype was found many times. The chain links TRBV24-1 to TRBJ1-4, with D possibly TRBD1 on 6 matching bases. This CDR3 region has 15 residues. CDR1 and CDR2 from the germline V gene are KGHDR and SFDVKD. V gave up 4 bases and J gave up 0 bases, with 8 bases separating them. The CDR3 region has the DNA TGTGCCACCAGTGACCCAGGGGCAACTAATGAAAAACTGTTTTTT. It encodes CATSDPGATNEKLFF.

This clonotype came up once. A much larger clone differs from this one at a single base, so this may be a read error. V is TRBV29-1 and J is TRBJ2-7; TRBD1 matches 7 bases. Germline V lookup: CDR1 SQVTM, CDR2 ANQGSEA. J lost 6 bases, V lost 5 bases, and 10 bases had no gene match. The CDR3 contains 13 residues. Here the CDR3 DNA reads TGCAGCGTTAAGGAGACAGGGAAATTCGAGCAGTACTTC. Amino acids: CSVKETGKFEQYF.

This clonotype was found a few times. This chain links TRBV5-1 with TRBJ2-7; 14 nucleotides agree with TRBD2. V shed 4 bases, J shed 6 bases, and the junction held 6 bases outside the gene matches. Germline-derived CDR1 and CDR2 are SGHRS and YFSETQ. The CDR3 is 15 residues long. The CDR3: CASSTGLAGGSEQYF. CDR3 DNA sequence: TGCGCCAGCAGCACAGGACTAGCGGGAGGATCCGAGCAGTACTTC.

The CDR3 region is CSAGAGSVQFF. For the CDR3, the DNA is TGCAGTGCTGGGGCCGGGAGTGTGCAGTTCTTC. This chain uses TRBV20-1 with TRBJ2-1, with D possibly matching TRBD2 (6 bases). Germline assignment: CDR1 DFQATT and CDR2 SNEGSKA (reference sequence). V was shortened by 5 bases and J by 12 bases, with 14 bases between the two germline ends. The CDR3 has 11 residues.

This clonotype was observed at least ten times. The chain couples TRBV11-2 to TRBJ2-7; D gene unclear. CDR1 is SGHAT and CDR2 is FQNNGV in the germline V gene. Trimming left V 4 bases short and J 6 bases short, with 13 bases between. CDR3 length: 13 amino acids. The CDR3 here is CASSSQLSGEQYF. The CDR3 DNA follows: TGTGCCAGCAGCTCCCAATTATCGGGCGAGCAGTACTTC.

Comment on this clonotype: Given a much more abundant clone one base away, this may be a read error. The chain carries TRBV11-2 and TRBJ1-5; D is unresolved. V shed 4 bases and J shed 11 bases, with 15 bases lying between them. The germline V gene encodes CDR1 SGHAT and CDR2 FQNNGV. CDR3 length: 13 residues. CDR3: CASSSERAYSQHF. CDR3 DNA: TGTGCCAGCAGCTCAGAGAGGGCTTACTCCCAGCATTTT.

A few counts support this clonotype. The chain couples TRBV25-1 to TRBJ2-1; 10 nucleotides match TRBD2. The CDR3 sequence is 16 residues long. The junction had 1 base not matched to a gene; V was cut back by 0 bases and J by 2 bases. Germline-derived CDR1 and CDR2 are MGHDK and SYGVNS. The CDR3 DNA reads TGTGCCAGCAGTGAATACGGACTAGCGGCCTACAATGAGCAGTTCTTC. It specifies CASSEYGLAAYNEQFF. The full variable domain, in which reference TRBV25-1 and TRBJ2-1 provide the parts outside the CDR3, is EADIYQTPRYLVIGTGKKITLECSQTMGHDKMYWYQQDPGMELHLIHYSYGVNSTEKGDLSSESTVSRIRTEHFPLTLESARPSHTSQYLCASSEYGLAAYNEQFFGPGTRLTVL.

This clonotype was counted ten times or more. V and J are TRBV3-1 and TRBJ2-2; a weak D match, TRBD1 (5 bases). Germline V gene lookup returns CDR1 LGHDT and CDR2 YNNKEL (reference sequence). The CDR3 totals 16 residues. Deletions cut 4 bases from V and 4 bases from J, with 16 bases between. The CDR3 sequence: CASSRAPGGATGELFF. The CDR3 region has the DNA TGTGCCAGCAGCCGGGCGCCTGGTGGGGCCACCGGGGAGCTGTTTTTT. Together with reference TRBV3-1 and TRBJ2-2, the CDR3 gives the full variable domain: DTAVSQTPKYLVTQMGNDKSIKCEQNLGHDTMYWYKQDSKKFLKIMFSYNNKELIINETVPNRFSPKSPDKAHLNLHINSLELGDSAVYFCASSRAPGGATGELFFGEGSRLTVL.

This clonotype was detected ten times or more. The gene calls are TRBV2 and TRBJ2-5; a weak D match, TRBD2 (5 bases). This CDR3 has 13 residues. CDR1 is SNHLY and CDR2 is FYNNEI in the germline V gene. V lost 4 bases, J lost 2 bases, and 8 bases lay in between. The CDR3 is CASSGERQETQYF. CDR3 coding DNA: TGTGCCAGCAGTGGGGAGCGGCAAGAGACCCAGTACTTC.

This clonotype has a count of ten or more. The chain links TRBV28 to TRBJ1-1, with 10 bases that match TRBD1. The ends lost 10 bases at V and 3 bases at J; junction bases unmatched: 5. Germline V gene data show CDR1 as MDHEN and CDR2 as SYDVKM. The CDR3 is 13 amino acids. DNA for the CDR3: TGTGCCACCGTGGGACAGGGGTACACTGAAGCTTTCTTT. Translated: CATVGQGYTEAFF.

A few counts support this clonotype. The chain links TRBV19 to TRBJ2-3; the D is unclear. This CDR3 has 13 residues. V was shortened by 8 bases and J by 1 base, with 10 bases between the two germline ends. The germline CDR1 and CDR2 sequences are LNHDA and SQIVND (reference sequence). The CDR3 is CASGPPGTDTQYF. CDR3 nucleotide sequence: TGTGCCAGTGGCCCCCCCGGCACAGATACGCAGTATTTT.

The chain carries TRBV20-1 and TRBJ2-2, with D possibly matching TRBD2 (7 bases). The germline V and J ends were trimmed by 2 bases and 4 bases, with 14 bases remaining between them. The CDR3 runs to 15 residues. Germline values: CDR1 DFQATT, CDR2 SNEGSKA (reference sequence). CDR3 protein: CSARLRGPGTGELFF. CDR3 bases: TGCAGTGCTAGATTGCGGGGGCCGGGCACCGGGGAGCTGTTTTTT.

The J gene is TRBJ1-1, the V gene TRBV18; D ambiguous. The CDR3 has 14 residues. Germline V gene sequence: CDR1 KGHSH, CDR2 LQKENI. V lost 2 bases to trimming and J lost 1 base, with 8 bases between them. CDR3 amino acids: CASSPSGRNTEAFF. CDR3 coding DNA: TGTGCCAGCTCACCATCCGGGCGGAACACTGAAGCTTTCTTT.

Concerning this clonotype itself: Its ends do not fully match the called genes, so a read error is possible. The chain has TRBV7-2 and TRBJ1-4; TRBD1 aligns across 7 bases. The germline gives CDR1 SGHTA, CDR2 FQGNSA. The CDR3 is 15 residues long. The CDR3 is CAGSLSGTANEKLFF. CDR3 bases: TGTGCCGGCAGCTTATCCGGGACAGCTAATGAAAAACTGTTTTTT.

As DNA, the CDR3 is TGTGCCAGCAGCTTAGGTCCAGGTGGGTACGAGCAGTACTTC. Its protein is CASSLGPGGYEQYF. The rearrangement joins TRBV7-9 to TRBJ2-7; D remains ambiguous. The CDR3 is made up of 14 amino acids. V gave up 1 base and J gave up 4 bases, with 11 bases separating them. Germline CDR1 and CDR2: SEHNR and FQNEAQ (reference sequence).

The V and J genes are TRBV29-1 and TRBJ2-2; D perhaps matches TRBD1 (6 bases). CDR1 SQVTM and CDR2 ANQGSEA come from the germline V gene. The CDR3 spans 15 residues. The V end was cut by 0 bases, the J end by 2 bases, with 10 bases between. For the CDR3, the DNA is TGCAGCGTTGAAGACGGGACAACCAACACCGGGGAGCTGTTTTTT. Its translation is CSVEDGTTNTGELFF.

This clonotype was observed a few times. The chain has TRBV28 and TRBJ1-2; D possibly corresponds to TRBD1 (6 bases). Looked up from germline, CDR1 is MDHEN and CDR2 is SYDVKM. The CDR3 has 12 residues. The V end lost 7 bases, the J end lost 6 bases, and 12 bases lay between the germline ends. The CDR3 region is CASTTGLNGYTF. CDR3 DNA: TGTGCCAGCACAACAGGGTTAAATGGCTACACCTTC.